The 27 T cell receptor beta chains below all came from one sample that was sequenced in a study of T cell responses to AZD1222 COVID-19 vaccine (dated by TCRdb to about 2021). Read against the paper, the sample's time point label means: about 28 days (+/-7) after the second vaccine dose. Sample treatment or condition, as interpreted from the label and publication: meningococcal conjugate vaccine given as trial control. Library prep was done by the immunoSEQ multiplex PCR assay. Held by TCRdb, this immuneACCESS table contains in-frame sequences only and omits some clones. Under half of the omission traces to an unresolved V gene where checked; the cause of the rest is unknown. In all, the sample holds some 170,000 clones, and 85% to 90% of those were seen once. The top ten constitute about 4.1% of the sample. The starting material was peripheral blood, obtained 28 days after the second dose of the MenACWY control vaccine. The receptors stem from an adult who received the MenACWY meningococcal vaccine as a control.

This CDR3 reads CASSILGTENTEAFF. CDR3 nucleotide sequence: TGTGCCAGTAGTATACTTGGGACAGAGAACACTGAAGCTTTCTTT. The chain has TRBV19 and TRBJ1-1, with 7 bases matching TRBD1. V dropped 2 bases and J dropped 1; count of bases not matched to a gene: 4. Germline CDR1 is LNHDA and CDR2 is SQIVND (reference sequence). The CDR3 is made up of 15 amino acids. The whole variable domain, filled in from reference TRBV19 and TRBJ1-1, reads DGGITQSPKYLFRKEGQNVTLSCEQNLNHDAMYWYRQDPGQGLRLIYYSQIVNDFQKGDIAEGYSVSREKKESFPLTVTSAQKNPTAFYLCASSILGTENTEAFFGQGTRLTVV.

The chain carries TRBV7-2 and TRBJ2-2, with TRBD2 matching over 9 bases. CDR1 is SGHTA, CDR2 FQGNSA, per germline. This CDR3 has 19 amino acids. Trimming removed 2 bases from V and 6 bases from J; junction bases left unmatched: 16. The DNA of the CDR3 is TGTGCCAGCAGCTTATCCGCCTCCTTGCTAGCGGGAATGGCCGGGGAGCTGTTTTTT. Translation gives CASSLSASLLAGMAGELFF.

On this clone itself: The sample contains more than one DNA sequence encoding this CDR3. The rearrangement uses TRBV3-1 (or the pseudogene TRBV3-2) and TRBJ2-7; D is undetermined. This CDR3 spans 11 amino acids. Germline CDR1 LGHDT, CDR2 YNNKEL (reference sequence). Trimming removed 2 bases from V and 3 bases from J, with 2 bases in between. CDR3 sequence (DNA): TGTGCCAGCAGCCAACACTACGAGCAGTACTTC. It is translated as CASSQHYEQYF.

The chain recombines TRBV29-1 with TRBJ2-6; a possible D gene is TRBD1 (5 bases). The CDR3 runs 16 residues. CDR1 SQVTM and CDR2 ANQGSEA come from the germline V gene. With 4 bases removed from V and 0 bases from J, the gap between germline ends came to 13 bases. The CDR3 DNA reads TGCAGCGTTGGACAGCCAACACCCTCTGGGGCCAACGTCCTGACTTTC. It translates to CSVGQPTPSGANVLTF.

This chain joins TRBV10-3 and TRBJ1-4, with D unclear. CDR1 and CDR2 from the germline V gene are ENHRY and SYGVKD. The CDR3 spans 14 residues. The germline V and J ends were trimmed by 10 bases and 1 base, with 13 bases remaining between them. The CDR3 loop is CATQPEVTNEKLFF. The CDR3 DNA is TGTGCCACCCAGCCAGAAGTAACTAATGAAAAACTGTTTTTT.

This clone was recorded only once. This chain links TRBV10-2 with TRBJ1-4; possible D gene TRBD1, 5 bases. V gave up 8 bases and J gave up 7 bases, with 17 bases separating them. The CDR3 totals 14 residues. Per the germline V gene, CDR1 is WSHSY and CDR2 is SAAADI. The CDR3 spells CASALGAISEKLFF. DNA for the CDR3: TGCGCCAGCGCACTAGGGGCTATCAGTGAAAAACTGTTTTTT.

The chain recombines TRBV18 with TRBJ1-2; D remains ambiguous. The CDR3 is 16 residues long. The germline gives CDR1 KGHSH, CDR2 LQKENI. The germline V and J ends were trimmed by 6 bases and 2 bases, with 19 bases remaining between them. The CDR3 loop is CASSQADAGINYGYTF. The CDR3, as DNA: TGTGCCAGCTCCCAAGCGGACGCCGGGATCAACTATGGCTACACCTTC.

J is TRBJ2-3 and V is TRBV5-1; 7 bases map to TRBD1. Germline V lookup: CDR1 SGHRS, CDR2 YFSETQ. The CDR3 runs to 14 residues. The ends lost 3 bases at V and 3 bases at J; junction bases unmatched: 4. The DNA of the CDR3 is TGCGCCAGCAGCTCGGGGACAGCTACAGATACGCAGTATTTT. It translates to CASSSGTATDTQYF.

V is TRBV9 and J is TRBJ1-2; 8 nucleotides match TRBD1. The ends lost 5 bases at V and 8 bases at J; junction bases unmatched: 5. This CDR3 region has 12 residues. Germline CDR1 is SGDLS and CDR2 is YYNGEE. The CDR3 loop reads CASRTGDLGYTF. DNA of the CDR3: TGTGCCAGCAGGACAGGGGATCTCGGCTACACCTTC.

In nucleotides, the CDR3 is TGTGCCAGCTCACCGGGGGTAGATCAGCCCCAGCATTTT. Encoded protein: CASSPGVDQPQHF. The V and J genes are TRBV18 and TRBJ1-5, with D maybe TRBD1 (5 bases). Germline V CDR1 and CDR2: KGHSH, LQKENI. The CDR3 spans 13 residues. V lost 3 bases and J lost 5, with 8 bases in between.

The chain uses TRBV11-3 and TRBJ2-7; D unresolved. Trimming stripped 5 bases from V and 0 bases from J, with 8 bases between. The CDR3 covers 13 residues. From germline, CDR1 is SGHNT and CDR2 YENEEA. Written as DNA, the CDR3 is TGTGCCAGCAGCCTCCGGCCCTCCTACGAGCAGTACTTC. This sequence encodes CASSLRPSYEQYF.

The gene calls are TRBV9 and TRBJ2-7; TRBD1 matches at 8 bases. The CDR3 totals 15 residues. CDR1 and CDR2 (germline): SGDLS, YYNGEE. V lost 3 bases, J lost 2 bases, and 7 bases stayed unmatched. DNA for the CDR3: TGTGCCAGCAGCGGACCAACACAGGGGGCCTACGAGCAGTACTTC. Translated: CASSGPTQGAYEQYF.

This chain links TRBV10-1 with TRBJ2-3; possibly TRBD1 or TRBD2 for D (5 bases each). V dropped 3 bases and J dropped 5 bases, with 18 bases sitting between them. The CDR3 covers 16 residues. Germline values: CDR1 WNHNN, CDR2 SYGVQD (reference sequence). The CDR3 spells CASSDSGPKRGDTQYF. The DNA of the CDR3 is TGCGCCAGCAGTGACTCGGGGCCGAAAAGGGGAGATACGCAGTATTTT.

This clone is a singleton in its sample. This sequence joins TRBV10-3 and TRBJ2-3; 7 bases match TRBD2. With V trimmed by 6 bases and J by 4 bases, 4 bases remained unmatched. The CDR3 covers 13 residues. CDR1 is ENHRY, CDR2 SYGVKD, per germline. The CDR3 region is CAIRGRESDTQYF. CDR3 sequence (DNA): TGTGCCATCAGGGGGAGGGAATCAGATACGCAGTATTTT.

V is TRBV13 and J is TRBJ1-1; D perhaps matches TRBD1 (6 bases). The CDR3 sequence is 12 residues long. CDR1 and CDR2 from the germline V gene are PRHDT and FYEKMQ (reference sequence). The V end lost 8 bases, the J end lost 5 bases, and 12 bases lay between the germline ends. CDR3 protein: CASGRGETEAFF. The CDR3 DNA is TGTGCCAGCGGGAGGGGGGAAACTGAAGCTTTCTTT.

V usage is TRBV19 and J usage is TRBJ1-1; no reliable D call. Germline V gene data show CDR1 as LNHDA and CDR2 as SQIVND (reference sequence). The V end lost 1 base, the J end lost 7 bases, and 10 bases lay between the germline ends. This CDR3 comprises 13 residues. Here the CDR3 reads CASSIGEGGEAFF. The CDR3 nucleotides read TGTGCCAGTAGTATAGGTGAAGGAGGTGAAGCTTTCTTT.

This clone was seen just once. The chain has TRBV7-2 and TRBJ2-3; the D call may be TRBD1 or TRBD2 (5 bases each). The CDR3 is 15 amino acids. The germline V gene has CDR1 SGHTA and CDR2 FQGNSA. The ends were cut back, 1 base at V and 4 bases at J, with 12 bases in the middle. In DNA form, the CDR3 reads TGTGCCAGCAGCTTAGTCACGGGGCCCCCAGATACGCAGTATTTT. Translated: CASSLVTGPPDTQYF.

The CDR3 loop is CASALAGRAYEQYF. In nucleotides, the CDR3 is TGTGCCAGCGCCCTAGCCGGGCGAGCCTACGAGCAGTACTTC. The chain links TRBV11-2 to TRBJ2-7, with D maybe TRBD2 (5 bases). The CDR3 sequence is 14 residues long. Germline V gives CDR1 SGHAT, CDR2 FQNNGV. The V and J ends lost 8 bases and 2 bases respectively, with 16 bases between them.

The chain recombines TRBV19 with TRBJ1-1; TRBD1 matches at 7 bases. CDR3 length: 15 amino acids. The V gene's germline CDR1 is LNHDA and CDR2 SQIVND (reference sequence). The ends lost 9 bases at V and 6 bases at J; junction bases unmatched: 16. Here the CDR3 reads CASSPQRTGRAEAFF. CDR3 nucleotides: TGTGCCAGCTCCCCCCAACGGACAGGCCGGGCTGAAGCTTTCTTT.

The V and J genes are TRBV28 and TRBJ1-1, with D uncertain. Germline V gives CDR1 MDHEN, CDR2 SYDVKM. Trimming took off 10 bases at V and 5 bases at J, with 14 bases between the two ends. This CDR3 contains 12 residues. The CDR3 sequence: CANFSSGTEAFF. As DNA, the CDR3 is TGTGCCAACTTCAGTAGTGGGACTGAAGCTTTCTTT.

The chain links TRBV6-5 to TRBJ2-2; D may be TRBD1 or TRBD2 (5 bases each). Trimming took off 11 bases at V and 1 base at J, with 14 bases between the two ends. Germline values: CDR1 MNHEY, CDR2 SVGAGI. The length of the CDR3 is 14 residues. The CDR3 spells CAVHRDGNTGELFF. The DNA of the CDR3 is TGTGCCGTCCACCGGGACGGGAACACCGGGGAGCTGTTTTTT.

V usage is TRBV19 and J usage is TRBJ2-1, with TRBD2 matching over 8 bases. The CDR3 extends over 16 amino acids. Germline CDR1 and CDR2: LNHDA and SQIVND (reference sequence). The trim removed 5 bases at V and 4 bases at J, leaving 10 bases unmatched. The CDR3 spells CASSVTSAQGYNEQFF. The DNA of the CDR3 is TGTGCCAGTAGTGTGACTAGCGCCCAGGGGTACAATGAGCAGTTCTTC.

This clone was recorded only once. This chain connects TRBV10-1 to TRBJ2-1; D not resolved. V was clipped by 2 bases and J by 10 bases, with 9 bases between them. Germline lookup yields CDR1 WNHNN and CDR2 SYGVQD (reference sequence). There are 12 residues in the CDR3. CDR3 in amino acids: CASSEGYLEQFF. For the CDR3, the DNA is TGCGCCAGCAGTGAGGGATACCTAGAGCAGTTCTTC.

This clone was recorded only once. V gene TRBV3-1 (or the pseudogene TRBV3-2) combines with J gene TRBJ1-2; 8 bases are a match to TRBD1. The CDR3 is 13 amino acids. The germline gives CDR1 LGHDT, CDR2 YNNKEL (reference sequence). The J segment lost 8 bases and the V segment lost 1 base, leaving 3 bases of the junction unmatched. CDR3 residues: CASSQGQGKGYTF. In DNA form, the CDR3 reads TGTGCCAGCAGCCAAGGACAGGGGAAGGGCTACACCTTC.

This chain joins TRBV19 and TRBJ2-5; D is perhaps TRBD1 (5 bases). Trimming pared 5 bases from V and 4 bases from J, leaving 17 bases between. Germline-derived CDR1 and CDR2 are LNHDA and SQIVND (reference sequence). There are 15 residues in the CDR3. The CDR3 here is CASSRQGPTGETQYF. CDR3 bases: TGTGCCAGTAGTCGTCAGGGCCCCACCGGAGAGACCCAGTACTTC. Based on the CDR3 plus reference TRBV19 and TRBJ2-5, the full variable domain is DGGITQSPKYLFRKEGQNVTLSCEQNLNHDAMYWYRQDPGQGLRLIYYSQIVNDFQKGDIAEGYSVSREKKESFPLTVTSAQKNPTAFYLCASSRQGPTGETQYFGPGTRLLVL.

This clone is a singleton in its sample. This chain uses TRBV19 with TRBJ1-4, with TRBD1 matching 10 bases. Germline values: CDR1 LNHDA, CDR2 SQIVND (reference sequence). The V gene end was trimmed by 3 bases and the J gene end by 8 bases; junction bases not matched to a gene: 3. CDR3 size: 14 residues. CDR3 in amino acids: CASSIGTGEEKLFF. DNA of the CDR3: TGTGCCAGTAGTATCGGGACAGGGGAAGAAAAACTGTTTTTT.

This clone has just one count. The chain has TRBV27 and TRBJ1-1; the match to TRBD1 covers 10 bases. Germline CDR1 is MNHEY and CDR2 is SMNVEV (reference sequence). Losses at the gene ends were 8 bases for V and 1 base for J; bases not matched to a gene: 4. The CDR3 length is 14 residues. CDR3 in amino acids: CASFRDRGNTEAFF. DNA for the CDR3: TGTGCCAGCTTCCGGGACAGGGGGAACACTGAAGCTTTCTTT.